Listed here is a single TCR beta chain. Its specificity is not known. This sample stems from a study of T cell clones after liver transplantation. At the level of the study: TCRbeta sequencing after a pre-transplant mixed lymphocyte reaction identified graft-donor-reactive clones, later tracked in post-transplant blood. Tolerance: complete withdrawal held at least one year, liver enzymes staying within twice normal. Study observations and caveats: Graft donor-reactive T cells possibly entered the graft instead of undergoing deletion. A larger donor-reactive than third-party decline suggested partial antigen-specific deletion.

Sequencing used immunoSEQ multiplex PCR; TCRdb keeps in-frame clones, though not all of them. Of some 110,000 clones in the sample, roughly nine tenths are singletons; the top ten hold 0.65% to 0.95%. The sequencing here drew on CD4+ T cells from blood, taken 12 months after liver transplant. The receptor comes from a human patient who received a liver transplant. Among the T cells, some may be from the graft donor.

The CDR3 spells CASSLVPSGELFF. The DNA for the CDR3 is TGCGCCAGCAGCTTGGTTCCATCCGGGGAGCTGTTTTTT. This rearrangement joins TRBV5-1 to TRBJ2-2, with D uncertain. V was trimmed by 0 bases and J by 6 bases, leaving 6 bases between them. CDR1 SGHRS and CDR2 YFSETQ come from the germline V gene. The CDR3 totals 13 residues.